What follows are 15 T cell receptor beta chains derived from one specimen sequenced in a study of vaccination and CD4 T cells after COVID-19. Their antigen targets remain unknown. With the Oncomine TCR Beta short-read assay, DNA from cultured CD4+ T cells was sequenced. TCRdb fed the PCR reads into MiXCR, producing one record per CDR3 protein. The table lists approximately 26,000 distinct CDR3 sequences, under 70% of them singletons. Treatment: roughly 11-day PBMC culture with coronavirus spike peptide pools or control peptides (ViraFEST assay). Sequenced material: CD4+ T cells from blood, cultured in vitro. Receptor source: a human donor who had recovered from COVID-19.

This chain joins TRBV12-3 or TRBV12-4 and TRBJ2-7, with D possibly being TRBD1 (6 bases). The V end lost 6 bases, the J end lost 1 base, and 16 bases lay between the germline ends. The CDR3 contains 15 residues. CDR3 sequence: CASRSGQFPSYEQYF. DNA of the CDR3: TGTGCCAGCAGGTCCGGACAGTTTCCTTCCTACGAGCAGTACTTC.

V is TRBV20-1 and J is TRBJ2-3; 8 bases match TRBD2. Trimming cost V 0 bases and J 0 bases; bases outside gene matches: 2. CDR1 is DFQATT and CDR2 is SNEGSKA in the germline V gene (reference sequence). The CDR3 extends over 15 amino acids. This CDR3 reads CSARDSSGSTDTQYF. CDR3 coding DNA: TGCAGTGCTAGAGATTCTAGCGGGAGCACAGATACGCAGTATTTT.

This sequence joins TRBV14 and TRBJ2-2; D unclear. Per the germline V gene, CDR1 is SGHDN and CDR2 is FVKESK. Trimming stripped 2 bases from V and 1 base from J, with 8 bases between. The CDR3 totals 15 residues. The CDR3 loop is CASSQLGKNTGELFF. For the CDR3, the DNA is TGTGCCAGCAGCCAATTAGGGAAGAACACCGGGGAGCTGTTTTTT.

The J gene is TRBJ2-7, the V gene TRBV7-2, with TRBD2 as a possible D gene (5 bases). CDR1 is SGHTA, CDR2 FQGNSA, per germline. This CDR3 spans 17 amino acids. V shed 1 base and J shed 2 bases, with 18 bases lying between them. CDR3 loop: CASSLVSGAVAPYEQYF. DNA for the CDR3: TGTGCCAGCAGCTTAGTGAGCGGAGCCGTCGCTCCCTACGAGCAGTACTTC.

This chain connects TRBV6-2 or TRBV6-3 to TRBJ2-7, with 8 bases aligning to TRBD2. CDR1 is MNHEY and CDR2 is SVGEGT in the germline V gene. J lost 2 bases, V lost 2 bases, and 11 bases had no gene match. The CDR3 length is 17 residues. The CDR3 region is CASSYIPGTRVPYEQYF. The CDR3 region has the DNA TGTGCCAGCAGTTACATTCCCGGGACTAGAGTGCCCTACGAGCAGTACTTC.

This clonotype turned up a few times. The genes are TRBV11-2 and TRBJ1-1, with 9 bases identical to TRBD1. The CDR3 has 16 amino acids. With V trimmed by 5 bases and J by 3 bases, 10 bases remained unmatched. CDR1 and CDR2 (germline): SGHAT, FQNNGV. The DNA of the CDR3 is TGTGCCAGCAGCACCCGAGGACAGGGGAGGCACACTGAAGCTTTCTTT. This sequence encodes CASSTRGQGRHTEAFF. Using reference TRBV11-2 and TRBJ1-1 for the parts outside the CDR3, the full variable domain is EAGVAQSPRYKIIEKRQSVAFWCNPISGHATLYWYQQILGQGPKLLIQFQNNGVVDDSQLPKDRFSAERLKGVDSTLKIQPAKLEDSAVYLCASSTRGQGRHTEAFFGQGTRLTVV.

The CDR3 sequence is CASEGLAEQFF. For the CDR3, the DNA is TGTGCCAGCGAAGGACTAGCGGAGCAGTTCTTC. The rearrangement links TRBV6-1 to TRBJ2-1; 9 nucleotides match TRBD2. Germline-derived CDR1 and CDR2 are MNHNS and SASEGT. The CDR3 spans 11 residues. Trimming at V came to 8 bases and at J to 10 bases, leaving 3 bases not matched to a gene.

V gene TRBV20-1 combines with J gene TRBJ2-1; 11 nucleotides match TRBD2. V gave up 4 bases and J gave up 12 bases; unmatched junction bases: 11. The CDR3 contains 14 residues. CDR1 is DFQATT and CDR2 is SNEGSKA in the germline V gene (reference sequence). CDR3 loop: CSATTSGRGPRQFF. The CDR3 DNA reads as TGCAGTGCTACTACTAGCGGGAGAGGGCCTAGGCAGTTCTTC.

The chain links TRBV7-2 to TRBJ2-1; possible D gene TRBD2, 5 bases. The end of the DNA aligns better with TRBJ2-7, so the J call may be wrong. Germline lookup yields CDR1 SGHTA and CDR2 FQGNSA. This CDR3 is built from 15 residues. The CDR3 protein is CASSLWPGVTYEQYF. The CDR3 DNA is TGTGCCAGCAGCTTATGGCCCGGGGTCACATACGAGCAGTACTTC.

The chain combines TRBV30 with TRBJ2-2, with D possibly matching TRBD2 (5 bases). V was pared by 5 bases and J by 4 bases, with 11 bases between. This CDR3 is 13 amino acids long. The V gene's germline CDR1 is GTSNPN and CDR2 SVGIG (reference sequence). CDR3 amino acids: CAWADRGTGELFF. The DNA for the CDR3 is TGTGCCTGGGCCGACCGGGGCACCGGGGAGCTGTTTTTT.

The table lists this clonotype with a count of one. This rearrangement joins TRBV28 to TRBJ1-1, with TRBD1 as a possible D gene (6 bases). The V and J ends lost 10 bases and 5 bases respectively, with 23 bases between them. The germline CDR1 and CDR2 sequences are MDHEN and SYDVKM. The CDR3 loop spans 15 amino acids. The CDR3 bases are TGTGCCACCGCCGGGGGGCCCAGAGCAGGGACTGAAGCTTTCTTT. The encoded protein is CATAGGPRAGTEAFF.

This clonotype has a handful of counts. This chain connects TRBV6-1 to TRBJ1-2; possible D gene TRBD1, 6 bases. Trimming removed 7 bases at V and 4 bases at J, with 16 bases between. Germline CDR1 and CDR2: MNHNS and SASEGT. The CDR3 sequence is 14 residues long. CDR3 nucleotide sequence: TGTGCCAGCACCATAGGACAGTTGGGCTATGGCTACACCTTC. Residues: CASTIGQLGYGYTF.

J is TRBJ1-2 and V is TRBV20-1, with 7 nucleotides matching TRBD1. The germline V gene encodes CDR1 DFQATT and CDR2 SNEGSKA (reference sequence). V lost 0 bases, J lost 3 bases, and 10 bases stayed unmatched. The CDR3 spans 16 residues. CDR3 region: CSARERQGMVDYGYTF. CDR3 DNA sequence: TGCAGTGCTAGAGAAAGACAGGGAATGGTCGACTATGGCTACACCTTC.

The CDR3, as DNA: TGTGCCAGCTCACCACCGGGGGATTCACCCCTCCACTTT. Protein: CASSPPGDSPLHF. The chain has TRBV18 and TRBJ1-6, with D perhaps TRBD1 (5 bases). Trimming removed 0 bases at V and 8 bases at J, with 5 bases between. Germline values: CDR1 KGHSH, CDR2 LQKENI. CDR3 length equals 13 residues.

Here the CDR3 DNA reads TGTGCCAGCAGTGTTCTAGCGGGAGGGCTCTACGAGCAGTACTTC. It yields the protein CASSVLAGGLYEQYF. This rearrangement joins TRBV28 to TRBJ2-7; TRBD2 aligns across 12 bases. V lost 5 bases, J lost 3 bases, and 5 bases stayed unmatched. The germline V gene encodes CDR1 MDHEN and CDR2 SYDVKM. This CDR3 contains 15 residues.